The clone carrying this T cell receptor (beta chain) has only one observation. The record originates from a study of blood T cell repertoires in COVID-19. As originally analysed: The assay estimated nucleated cells by amplifying reference gene primers. Assay used: immunoSEQ multiplex PCR; TCRdb lists only in-frame clones, some missing. V, J and clone size derive from that table, while D and trimming were established from the DNA sequence. The sample holds 73,000 or so clones, more than 90% seen once. This sequence originates from a human donor with active COVID-19. The donor label of this sample is uncertain. Specimen: peripheral blood.

Here the CDR3 reads CASSLSSRGTGAADTQYF. In nucleotides, the CDR3 is TGTGCCAGCAGTTTATCCTCAAGAGGGACAGGGGCGGCAGATACGCAGTATTTT. This chain connects TRBV27 to TRBJ2-3; 10 bases agree with TRBD1. V lost 0 bases, J lost 4 bases, and 10 bases stayed unmatched. The germline V gene has CDR1 MNHEY and CDR2 SMNVEV (reference sequence). The CDR3 is 18 amino acids.